One sample yielded the 18 T cell receptor beta chains listed below, sequenced in a study of T cells in Graves' hyperthyroidism and ophthalmopathy. RNA transcripts served as the template for amplifying TCR beta CDR3 regions. The HTBI primer set served for first-round RT-PCR of the TCR CDR3. MiXCR, run by TCRdb on the multiplex PCR reads, gives a single entry per CDR3 protein. The repertoire includes under 350,000 distinct CDR3 sequences, around a sixth of them detected once, and roughly 49% sits in the top ten. Sequencing was done on a sample of blood. The receptors originated from a woman aged 45 to 65 with Graves' hyperthyroidism.

V is TRBV9 and J is TRBJ2-2; 7 bases map to TRBD2. Trimming removed 3 bases from V and 0 bases from J; junction bases left unmatched: 11. This CDR3 contains 18 residues. Germline lookup yields CDR1 SGDLS and CDR2 YYNGEE. The CDR3 protein is CASSAGLDSLANTGELFF. The CDR3 DNA follows: TGTGCCAGCAGCGCCGGACTAGACTCCTTAGCGAACACCGGGGAGCTGTTTTTT.

In DNA form, the CDR3 reads TGTGCCAGCAGCTTAGAATCGGTCTCTGGAAACACCATATATTTT. Its translation is CASSLESVSGNTIYF. The V gene is TRBV11-2, the J gene TRBJ1-3; D ambiguous. This CDR3 has 15 amino acids. Trimming took off 0 bases at V and 0 bases at J, with 6 bases between the two ends. Germline CDR1 is SGHAT and CDR2 is FQNNGV. Full variable domain (remainder filled in from reference TRBV11-2 and TRBJ1-3): EAGVAQSPRYKIIEKRQSVAFWCNPISGHATLYWYQQILGQGPKLLIQFQNNGVVDDSQLPKDRFSAERLKGVDSTLKIQPAKLEDSAVYLCASSLESVSGNTIYFGEGSWLTVV.

This clonotype appeared many times. CDR3 in DNA: TGTGCCAGCAGTTACCCCACTAGCGGGGGGGATTACAATGAGCAGTTCTTC. This translates into CASSYPTSGGDYNEQFF. The chain uses TRBV6-2 or TRBV6-3 and TRBJ2-1; 13 bases align to TRBD2. There are 17 residues in the CDR3. Per germline, CDR1 MNHEY and CDR2 SVGEGT. The J segment lost 4 bases and the V segment lost 2 bases, leaving 5 bases of the junction unmatched.

A few counts support this clonotype. The rearrangement links TRBV2 to TRBJ2-1; D is undetermined. Between the trimmed V and J ends, which lost 3 bases and 2 bases, there was a span of 14 bases. The V gene's germline CDR1 is SNHLY and CDR2 FYNNEI. This CDR3 contains 16 residues. The CDR3 spells CASSDLATTAYNEQFF. CDR3 bases: TGTGCCAGCAGTGATTTGGCCACCACCGCCTACAATGAGCAGTTCTTC. Using reference TRBV2 and TRBJ2-1 for the parts outside the CDR3, the full variable domain is EPEVTQTPSHQVTQMGQEVILRCVPISNHLYFYWYRQILGQKVEFLVSFYNNEISEKSEIFDDQFSVERPDGSNFTLKIRSTKLEDSAMYFCASSDLATTAYNEQFFGPGTRLTVL.

In its sample, this clonotype was seen a few times. This chain uses TRBV30 with TRBJ2-1; maybe TRBD2 (5 bases). Germline assignment: CDR1 GTSNPN and CDR2 SVGIG (reference sequence). CDR3 length equals 10 residues. Trimming stripped 5 bases from V and 9 bases from J, with 8 bases between. The CDR3 DNA reads as TGTGCCTGGGGACTTTTTGAGCAGTTCTTC. Its protein is CAWGLFEQFF.

The chain links TRBV30 to TRBJ1-2; D gene uncertain. This CDR3 spans 11 amino acids. Between the trimmed V and J ends, which lost 6 bases and 3 bases, there was a span of 8 bases. Per the germline V gene, CDR1 is GTSNPN and CDR2 is SVGIG (reference sequence). CDR3 in amino acids: CACLRDYGYTF. The CDR3 DNA is TGTGCCTGCTTAAGGGACTATGGCTACACCTTC.

Turning to this clonotype: A much larger clone is a single base away; this may be a read error. This chain joins TRBV12-5 and TRBJ2-5, with D uncertain. This CDR3 is built from 10 residues. Germline V gives CDR1 LGHNT, CDR2 FRNRAP. V was cut by 6 bases and J by 5 bases, with 4 bases left in between. This CDR3 reads CASGGETQYF. DNA for the CDR3: TGTGCTAGTGGAGGGGAGACCCAGTACTTC.

This clonotype was detected only a few times. The CDR3 protein is CASSRKRRGMNTEAFF. The DNA for the CDR3 is TGTGCCAGCAGCCGGAAAAGGCGGGGTATGAACACTGAAGCTTTCTTT. The chain has TRBV3-1 and TRBJ1-1; D gene unclear. The CDR3 runs 16 residues. Trimming stripped 4 bases from V and 0 bases from J, with 15 bases between. CDR1 and CDR2 from the germline V gene are LGHDT and YNNKEL (reference sequence).

This clonotype has just a few counts. This rearrangement joins TRBV4-1 to TRBJ1-1; perhaps TRBD1 as D (6 bases). V lost 2 bases and J lost 10, with 17 bases in between. The CDR3 runs 14 residues. Germline lookup yields CDR1 MGHRA and CDR2 YSYEKL. The CDR3 loop is CASSQPMRGGGAFF. CDR3 nucleotides: TGCGCCAGCAGCCAACCTATGAGGGGAGGGGGAGCTTTCTTT.

The gene calls are TRBV20-1 and TRBJ2-1; D call uncertain. Per the germline V gene, CDR1 is DFQATT and CDR2 is SNEGSKA (reference sequence). V was trimmed by 3 bases and J by 2 bases, leaving 14 bases between them. The CDR3 consists of 15 residues. The CDR3 protein is CSASVPRATYNEQFF. The CDR3 DNA reads TGCAGTGCTAGTGTACCACGGGCCACCTACAATGAGCAGTTCTTC.

This clonotype was observed many times. The rearrangement links TRBV3-1 to TRBJ1-5; D is undetermined. Trimming took off 2 bases at V and 10 bases at J, with 15 bases between the two ends. Per germline, CDR1 LGHDT and CDR2 YNNKEL (reference sequence). The CDR3 consists of 14 residues. CDR3 residues: CASSQTLFTIPQHF. The CDR3 nucleotides read TGTGCCAGCAGCCAAACCCTCTTCACAATACCCCAGCATTTT. The variable domain in full, completed from reference TRBV3-1 and TRBJ1-5, reads DTAVSQTPKYLVTQMGNDKSIKCEQNLGHDTMYWYKQDSKKFLKIMFSYNNKELIINETVPNRFSPKSPDKAHLNLHINSLELGDSAVYFCASSQTLFTIPQHFGDGTRLSIL.

The CDR3 nucleotides read TGTGCCAGCAGCTTAGATCGGCAGGATGGCTACACCTTC. Translation gives CASSLDRQDGYTF. The rearrangement links TRBV11-2 to TRBJ1-2; D is uncertain. Looked up from germline, CDR1 is SGHAT and CDR2 is FQNNGV. This CDR3 comprises 13 residues. Trimming removed 0 bases at V and 6 bases at J, with 8 bases between.

This clonotype was recorded many times. This chain joins TRBV20-1 and TRBJ1-5; the D gene is possibly TRBD1 (5 bases). V shed 3 bases and J shed 3 bases, with 12 bases lying between them. CDR3 length: 14 residues. The germline V gene has CDR1 DFQATT and CDR2 SNEGSKA (reference sequence). The CDR3 DNA is TGCAGTGCTAGTGAAAGACAGAACAATCAGCCCCAGCATTTT. Translating it yields CSASERQNNQPQHF.

The rearrangement joins TRBV7-2 to TRBJ2-7; 7 bases match TRBD2. This CDR3 contains 14 residues. CDR1 and CDR2 from the germline V gene are SGHTA and FQGNSA. The V segment lost 0 bases and the J segment 3 bases; nucleotides outside the gene matches: 2. The DNA for the CDR3 is TGTGCCAGCAGCTTAGCAGCGGGGAACTACGAGCAGTACGTC. As protein: CASSLAAGNYEQYV.

The rearrangement joins TRBV30 to TRBJ1-5; 7 nucleotides match TRBD1. The CDR3 has 14 residues. Germline CDR1 and CDR2: GTSNPN and SVGIG (reference sequence). The ends lost 3 bases at V and 3 bases at J; junction bases unmatched: 5. CDR3 protein: CAWRPGTDNQPQHF. In nucleotides, the CDR3 is TGTGCCTGGAGGCCCGGGACAGACAATCAGCCCCAGCATTTT. Based on the CDR3 plus reference TRBV30 and TRBJ1-5, the full variable domain is SQTIHQWPATLVQPVGSPLSLECTVEGTSNPNLYWYRQAAGRGLQLLFYSVGIGQISSEVPQNLSASRPQDRQFILSSKKLLLSDSGFYLCAWRPGTDNQPQHFGDGTRLSIL.

The chain joins TRBV3-1 to TRBJ2-3; 10 bases align to TRBD2. This CDR3 has 16 residues. Germline values: CDR1 LGHDT, CDR2 YNNKEL (reference sequence). V lost 4 bases and J lost 4; bases outside the gene matches: 8. CDR3 sequence reads: CASSPSAGGTADTQYF. The CDR3 DNA is TGTGCCAGCAGCCCATCAGCGGGAGGGACGGCAGATACGCAGTATTTT.

The chain couples TRBV19 to TRBJ1-2, with TRBD1 as a possible D gene (6 bases). The length of the CDR3 is 16 residues. V was pared by 4 bases and J by 0 bases, with 15 bases between. The germline CDR1 and CDR2 sequences are LNHDA and SQIVND (reference sequence). The chain's CDR3 is CASSTERQATNYGYTF. CDR3 coding DNA: TGTGCCAGTAGTACCGAACGACAGGCTACTAACTATGGCTACACCTTC.

This clonotype was seen a few times. The rearrangement uses TRBV7-9 and TRBJ1-2; 7 nucleotides line up with TRBD1. The length of the CDR3 is 19 residues. V was pared by 1 base and J by 1 base, with 15 bases of the junction left unmatched. Per the germline V gene, CDR1 is SEHNR and CDR2 is FQNEAQ (reference sequence). The CDR3 sequence: CASSLGLRTGASINYGYTF. Here the CDR3 DNA reads TGTGCCAGCAGCTTAGGTTTGCGTACAGGGGCCTCCATTAACTATGGCTACACCTTC.